The source of this T cell receptor beta chain is a study of prognosis after radiotherapy for stage I lung cancer. For the study at large: Among the non-small cell lung cancer patients, all were considered medically inoperable.

Overall study results and limits: Metastatic and non-metastatic patients reportedly diverged in TRBV and TRBJ gene usage. Tumor specificity was not determined for the expanded TCR clones. Patients developing distant metastases showed lower Shannon entropy after stereotactic body radiation therapy.

J lost 4 bases, V lost 3 bases, and 12 bases had no gene match. Germline CDR1 is DFQATT and CDR2 is SNEGSKA (reference sequence). CDR3 length: 17 amino acids. With regard to this clonotype: Its antigen is not identified.

Multiplex PCR, run in two rounds, amplified TCR beta CDR3 from genomic DNA. Primers specific to each TRBV and TRBJ gene were used in first-round PCR. Via MiXCR, TCRdb re-called the multiplex PCR reads, giving one row per CDR3 protein. The sample contains fewer than 15,000 distinct CDR3 sequences, around 48% of which appear only once. The chain combines TRBV20-1 with TRBJ2-3, with TRBD2 identical over 11 bases. Sequencing used PBMCs, obtained before or after stereotactic body radiation therapy (not recorded which). This TCR came from a donor aged 50 or older with non-small cell lung cancer. The CDR3 DNA is TGCAGTGCTAGTTTGGCTAGCGGGAGGATAGGTGCAGATACGCAGTATTTT. Encoded protein: CSASLASGRIGADTQYF.